Listed below are T cell receptor beta chains from one sample, sequenced in a study of beta chain features in type 1 diabetes. Using immunoSEQ multiplex PCR, the repertoire was profiled, and TCRdb retains in-frame clones only, with some absent. The sample has about 200,000 clones, roughly a tenth seen once; the top ten hold 1% to 1.5%. The sample consisted of central memory CD4+ T cells from blood. These receptors came from a man between 18 and 29 years old in good health. CDR3s include the opening cysteine and the closing phenylalanine or tryptophan. Each record gives: V gene, clone size, J gene, D gene, CDR3 protein, CDR3 DNA. D genes are given only for firm matches. Clone size appears in some rows only: once, few, many, or a class for an expanded clone.

V: TRBV9; size: few; J: TRBJ2-7; D: NA; CDR3: CASSVGSGPLQAHDYEQYF; DNA: TGTGCCAGCAGCGTAGGGAGCGGGCCGCTCCAAGCTCACGACTACGAGCAGTACTTC
V: TRBV7-3; size: few; J: TRBJ2-3; D: NA; CDR3: CASSRGGTTDTQYF; DNA: TGTGCCAGCAGCCGTGGGGGCACCACAGATACGCAGTATTTT
V: TRBV29-1; size: few; J: TRBJ2-2; D: NA; CDR3: CSVGGGNTGELFF; DNA: TGCAGCGTCGGTGGGGGGAACACCGGGGAGCTGTTTTTT
V: TRBV7-2; size: few; J: TRBJ1-3; D: NA; CDR3: CASSPVSGNTIYF; DNA: TGTGCCAGCAGCCCCGTCTCTGGAAACACCATATATTTT
V: TRBV5-1; size: many; J: TRBJ2-2; D: NA; CDR3: CASSGRETGTGELFF; DNA: TGCGCCAGCAGCGGCAGGGAAACGGGCACCGGGGAGCTGTTTTTT
V: TRBV5-1; size: few; J: TRBJ1-1; D: TRBD1; CDR3: CASSTGTGANTEAFF; DNA: TGCGCCAGCAGCACTGGGACAGGAGCCAACACTGAAGCTTTCTTT
V: TRBV29-1; size: many; J: TRBJ2-4; D: NA; CDR3: CSVSVTASPRNIQYF; DNA: TGCAGCGTTTCTGTTACGGCTTCCCCGCGAAACATTCAGTACTTC
V: TRBV10-3; size: many; J: TRBJ1-4; D: TRBD1; CDR3: CAISDYDRGEKLFF; DNA: TGTGCCATCAGTGATTACGACAGGGGTGAAAAACTGTTTTTT
V: TRBV9; size: NA; J: TRBJ1-3; D: NA; CDR3: CASSVLPDVGNTIYF; DNA: TGTGCCAGCAGCGTCCTCCCGGACGTCGGAAACACCATATATTTT
V: TRBV9; size: NA; J: TRBJ1-2; D: NA; CDR3: CASSVGATTNYGYTF; DNA: TGTGCCAGCAGCGTAGGTGCGACCACTAACTATGGCTACACCTTC
V: TRBV21-1; size: few; J: TRBJ2-1; D: NA; CDR3: CASSKGLRQGGEQFF; DNA: TGTGCCAGCAGCAAAGGGCTAAGACAGGGCGGAGAGCAGTTCTTC
V: TRBV18; size: few; J: TRBJ1-2; D: TRBD1; CDR3: CASSPGQGAYTF; DNA: TGTGCCAGCTCACCGGGACAGGGAGCCTACACCTTC
V: TRBV7-9; size: NA; J: TRBJ2-7; D: NA; CDR3: CASSFNAYEQYF; DNA: TGTGCCAGCAGCTTTAATGCTTACGAGCAGTACTTC
V: TRBV29-1; size: few; J: TRBJ1-2; D: NA; CDR3: CSVAMTGYGYTF; DNA: TGCAGCGTTGCCATGACTGGCTATGGCTACACCTTC
V: TRBV5-1; size: few; J: TRBJ2-5; D: TRBD1; CDR3: CASSDGPTGGSAETQYF; DNA: TGCGCCAGCAGCGATGGCCCCACAGGGGGCTCTGCAGAGACCCAGTACTTC
V: TRBV28; size: NA; J: TRBJ2-3; D: NA; CDR3: CASSPSVGAQYF; DNA: TGTGCCAGCAGTCCTTCAGTGGGTGCGCAGTATTTT
V: TRBV4-1; size: few; J: TRBJ1-2; D: NA; CDR3: CASSQEQDRPYGYTF; DNA: TGCGCCAGCAGCCAGGAACAGGACCGACCCTATGGCTACACCTTC
V: TRBV10-3; size: NA; J: TRBJ1-1; D: NA; CDR3: CAISDTGSYTEAFF; DNA: TGTGCCATCAGTGACACAGGGTCCTACACTGAAGCTTTCTTT
V: TRBV19; size: NA; J: TRBJ1-2; D: TRBD1; CDR3: CASSIEGARGYTF; DNA: TGTGCCAGTAGTATCGAGGGGGCTCGAGGCTACACCTTC
V: TRBV6-5; size: NA; J: TRBJ2-1; D: TRBD1; CDR3: CASAPGQGEGEQFF; DNA: TGTGCCAGCGCGCCTGGACAGGGGGAAGGGGAGCAGTTCTTC
V: TRBV10-3; size: NA; J: TRBJ2-7; D: NA; CDR3: CAISGTDSYEQYF; DNA: TGTGCCATCAGTGGGACGGACTCCTACGAGCAGTACTTC
V: TRBV30; size: few; J: TRBJ2-3; D: NA; CDR3: CAWSVKGSGTDTQYF; DNA: TGTGCCTGGAGTGTAAAGGGGTCGGGCACAGATACGCAGTATTTT
V: TRBV7-6; size: NA; J: TRBJ2-2; D: TRBD1; CDR3: CASSPGQFTGELFF; DNA: TGTGCCAGCAGCCCGGGACAGTTCACCGGGGAGCTGTTTTTT
V: TRBV7-2; size: NA; J: TRBJ2-3; D: TRBD2; CDR3: CASSLVVVLAGDTDTQYF; DNA: TGTGCCAGCAGCTTAGTTGTTGTGCTAGCGGGGGACACAGATACGCAGTATTTT
V: TRBV27; size: few; J: TRBJ2-1; D: TRBD1; CDR3: CASNGAARGYGNEQFF; DNA: TGTGCCAGCAATGGAGCGGCCAGGGGGTATGGCAATGAGCAGTTCTTC
V: TRBV7-2; size: few; J: TRBJ2-7; D: TRBD2; CDR3: CASSSWTSGRDYEQYF; DNA: TGTGCCAGCAGCTCGTGGACTAGCGGGAGGGACTACGAGCAGTACTTC
V: TRBV28; size: few; J: TRBJ2-5; D: NA; CDR3: CASSLNRRTQYF; DNA: TGTGCCAGCAGTTTGAACCGCCGGACCCAGTACTTC
V: TRBV7-3; size: NA; J: TRBJ2-2; D: NA; CDR3: CASSPRQRRNTGELFF; DNA: TGTGCCAGCAGCCCCCGGCAGAGGAGGAACACCGGGGAGCTGTTTTTT
V: TRBV4-1; size: NA; J: TRBJ1-2; D: NA; CDR3: CASSQDSAVSDYGYTF; DNA: TGCGCCAGCAGCCAAGATTCGGCGGTCAGTGACTATGGCTACACCTTC
V: TRBV20-1; size: NA; J: TRBJ1-1; D: NA; CDR3: CSAREGEF; DNA: TGCAGTGCTAGAGAGGGGGAGTTT
V: TRBV5-5; size: NA; J: TRBJ2-3; D: NA; CDR3: CASSFFSGEGTDTQYF; DNA: TGTGCCAGCAGCTTTTTTTCGGGAGAGGGCACAGATACGCAGTATTTT
V: TRBV5-6; size: NA; J: TRBJ2-7; D: NA; CDR3: CASSLAEMSHEQYF; DNA: TGTGCCAGCAGCTTGGCGGAGATGAGCCACGAGCAGTACTTC
V: TRBV7-3; size: NA; J: TRBJ2-2; D: NA; CDR3: CASSFLRTGELFF; DNA: TGTGCCAGCAGCTTTTTGCGCACCGGGGAGCTGTTTTTT
V: TRBV29-1; size: NA; J: TRBJ1-2; D: TRBD1; CDR3: CSGLGQNYGYTF; DNA: TGCAGCGGGTTGGGACAGAACTATGGCTACACCTTC
V: TRBV4-3; size: few; J: TRBJ2-5; D: NA; CDR3: CASSQGPQETQYF; DNA: TGCGCCAGCAGCCAAGGTCCCCAAGAGACCCAGTACTTC
V: TRBV29-1; size: few; J: TRBJ2-4; D: TRBD2; CDR3: CSVAGTSGKGSIQYF; DNA: TGCAGCGTTGCCGGGACTAGCGGGAAGGGTAGCATTCAGTACTTC
V: TRBV28; size: many; J: TRBJ1-2; D: TRBD1; CDR3: CASTWSRGQLNYGYTF; DNA: TGTGCCAGCACCTGGAGTCGGGGACAGCTAAACTATGGCTACACCTTC